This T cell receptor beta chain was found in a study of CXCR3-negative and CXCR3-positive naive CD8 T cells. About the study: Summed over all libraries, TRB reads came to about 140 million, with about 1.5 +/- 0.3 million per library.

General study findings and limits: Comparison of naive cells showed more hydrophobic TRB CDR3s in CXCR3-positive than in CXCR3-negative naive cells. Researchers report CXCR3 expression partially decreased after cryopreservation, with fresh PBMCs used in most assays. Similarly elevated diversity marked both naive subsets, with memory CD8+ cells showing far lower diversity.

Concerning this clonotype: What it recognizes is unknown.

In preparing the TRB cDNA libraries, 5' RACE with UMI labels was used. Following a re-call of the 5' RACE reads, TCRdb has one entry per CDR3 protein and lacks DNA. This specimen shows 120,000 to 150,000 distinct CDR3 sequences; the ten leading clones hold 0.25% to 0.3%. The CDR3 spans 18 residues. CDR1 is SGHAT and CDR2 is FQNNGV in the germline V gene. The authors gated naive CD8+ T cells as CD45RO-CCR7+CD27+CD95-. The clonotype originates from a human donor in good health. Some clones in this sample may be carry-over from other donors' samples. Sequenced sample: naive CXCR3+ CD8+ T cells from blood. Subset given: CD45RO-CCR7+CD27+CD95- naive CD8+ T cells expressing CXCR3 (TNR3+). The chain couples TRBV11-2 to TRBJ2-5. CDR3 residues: CASSLWRTETLGQETQYF.